These T cell receptor beta chains were read from a single sample in a study of cytomegalovirus exposure and HLA in healthy donors. Profiling relied on immunoSEQ multiplex PCR, and the TCRdb table lists in-frame clones only, not all of them. This sample's table has about 84,000 clones. The specimen was PBMCs. These receptors were obtained from a man aged 50-60 years in good health and CMV-seronegative. Each CDR3 is given with its conserved first and last residue. Fields, in order: D gene, V gene, J gene, CDR3 DNA, CDR3 protein. The D gene is left open where the match is weak.

>TRBD1|TRBV4-3|TRBJ1-1
TGCGCCAGCAGCCCACTAACCGGGACAGGGGTAACTGAAGCTTTCTTT
CASSPLTGTGVTEAFF
>TRBD1|TRBV7-2|TRBJ2-1
TGTGCCAGCAGCTTAATGCGGACAGGGACCGGTGAGCAGTTCTTC
CASSLMRTGTGEQFF
>TRBD2|TRBV11-3|TRBJ2-1
TGTGCCAGCAGCTTAGGAGCGGGGGGCTACAATGAGCAGTTCTTC
CASSLGAGGYNEQFF
>.|TRBV9|TRBJ1-1
TGTGCCAGCAGCGCATTTATACAGGGTGAAGCTTTCTTT
CASSAFIQGEAFF
>TRBD1|TRBV6-5|TRBJ2-7
TGTGCCAGCAGACGAGAGGAGACAGGGGCCTACGAGCAGTACTTC
CASRREETGAYEQYF
>TRBD2|TRBV30|TRBJ2-3
TGTGCCTGGGCAAAAACAACTAGCGGGGGGAATACGCAGTATTTT
CAWAKTTSGGNTQYF
>.|TRBV5-6|TRBJ2-3
TGTGCCAGCAGCTTGGTTTGGGGGGGCGGCACAGATACGCAGTATTTT
CASSLVWGGGTDTQYF
>TRBD1|TRBV6-5|TRBJ2-7
TGTGCCAGCTCCCGGGACAGGGGGGCCTACGAGCAGTACTTC
CASSRDRGAYEQYF
>.|TRBV4-3|TRBJ2-7
TGCGCCAGCAGCCAAACCTACGGGAACGAGCAGTACTTC
CASSQTYGNEQYF
>TRBD1|TRBV28|TRBJ2-3
TGTGCCAGCAGGCAGACAGGGGGCGCAGATACGCAGTATTTT
CASRQTGGADTQYF
>.|TRBV6-1|TRBJ1-1
TGTGCCAGCAGTGGACAGAACACTGAAGCTTTCTTT
CASSGQNTEAFF
>TRBD1|TRBV5-6|TRBJ1-4
TGTGCCAGCAGCTTGCGCTCGGGACAGGGTAGTGAAAAACTGTTTTTT
CASSLRSGQGSEKLFF
>.|TRBV18|TRBJ2-7
TGTGCCAGCTCACCTATTACAGGTATATCCTACGAGCAGTACTTC
CASSPITGISYEQYF
>TRBD1|TRBV7-7|TRBJ2-2
TGTGCTAGCAGCCCTAGGGGACAGGGGGTGCCCGGGGAGCTGTTTTTT
CASSPRGQGVPGELFF
>.|TRBV6-6|TRBJ1-2
TGTGCCAGCAGAGTAAGTGCGACTTCGGATGGCTACACCTTC
CASRVSATSDGYTF
>.|TRBV15|TRBJ1-4
TGTGCCACCAGCAGAGATTACAGCCGTAATGAAAAACTGTTTTTT
CATSRDYSRNEKLFF
>TRBD1|TRBV5-6|TRBJ2-7
TGTGCCAGCAGCCGACAGGGGGCAAGGGAGCAGTACTTC
CASSRQGAREQYF
>.|TRBV4-1|TRBJ2-7
TGCGCCAGCAGCCGGGCAGACGGTTCCTACGAGCAGTACTTC
CASSRADGSYEQYF
>.|TRBV5-4|TRBJ2-1
TGTGCCAGCATCCCTCGGGCGAGCAGGGGCTTATACAATGAGCAGTTCTTC
CASIPRASRGLYNEQFF
>TRBD1|TRBV10-3|TRBJ1-3
TGTGCCATCAGTGAGTCGAGGGGGACAGGGAGCTCTGGAAACACCATATATTTT
CAISESRGTGSSGNTIYF
>.|TRBV5-1|TRBJ2-5
TGCGCCAGCAGCTTCGCTGCGGAAGAGACCCAGTACTTC
CASSFAAEETQYF
>TRBD2|TRBV6-6|TRBJ2-3
TGTGCCGGCAGGACAACGGGGGGACCAGATACGCAGTATTTT
CAGRTTGGPDTQYF
>TRBD1|TRBV15|TRBJ2-7
TGTGCCACCAGCAGAGATTTAACAGGGGGCTTGTTCTACGAGCAGTACTTC
CATSRDLTGGLFYEQYF
>.|TRBV6-5|TRBJ1-5
TGTGCCAGCAGTACAGGCCTGAATAGCAATCAGCCCCAGCATTTT
CASSTGLNSNQPQHF
>.|TRBV5-1|TRBJ1-1
TGCGCCAGCAGCTTGGCCGGCGGGACGAACACTGAAGCTTTCTTT
CASSLAGGTNTEAFF
>TRBD1|TRBV28|TRBJ1-2
TGTGCCAGCAGTCAACCCGCAGGGGGCGAAGATGGCTACACCTTC
CASSQPAGGEDGYTF
>TRBD2|TRBV6-5|TRBJ2-3
TGTGCCAGCAGCCGAAAATTCGGGACTAAACGTTATTTT
CASSRKFGTKRYF
>TRBD1|TRBV28|TRBJ1-2
TGTGCCAGCAGTAGACCGGGACAGCGCACCGTTAACTATGGCTACACCTTC
CASSRPGQRTVNYGYTF
>.|TRBV19|TRBJ1-1
TGTGCCAGTAGTAGCGGGGGGATGAACACTGAAGCTTTCTTT
CASSSGGMNTEAFF
>TRBD2|TRBV6-5|TRBJ2-5
TGTGCCAGCTTCGAAACCGCGGGGGGGGAGACCCAGTACTTC
CASFETAGGETQYF
>TRBD2|TRBV5-1|TRBJ2-1
TGCGCCAGCAGCTTGGGGGGACTAGCGGGATCCTACAATGAGCAGTTCTTC
CASSLGGLAGSYNEQFF
>TRBD1|TRBV18|TRBJ2-1
TGTGCCAGCTCACCGACAGGGCCCCCTGGGGATGAGCAGTTCTTC
CASSPTGPPGDEQFF
>.|TRBV19|TRBJ2-1
TGTGCCAGTAGTCCACAGGGTTACAATGAGCAGTTCTTC
CASSPQGYNEQFF
>.|TRBV10-3|TRBJ1-2
TGTGCCATCAGCCCCGACAGCCCTTATGGCTACACCTTC
CAISPDSPYGYTF
>.|TRBV29-1|TRBJ2-3
TGCAGCGTTGAAGGACTATCTGAGGCAGATACGCAGTATTTT
CSVEGLSEADTQYF
>.|TRBV14|TRBJ1-4
TGTGCCAGCAGCCGTTTCGGGTATGCGGCTAATGAAAAACTGTTTTTT
CASSRFGYAANEKLFF
>.|TRBV27|TRBJ1-2
TGTGCCAGCACCCTGGGAAGTAACCAAGCGGGTGGCTACACCTTC
CASTLGSNQAGGYTF
>.|TRBV28|TRBJ2-7
TGTGCCAGCAGTCCGACTACCGGGAGCTCCTACGAGCAGTACTTC
CASSPTTGSSYEQYF
>.|TRBV11-2|TRBJ2-1
TGTGCCAGCAGCTTAGTCCGGAATGAGCAGTTCTTC
CASSLVRNEQFF
>.|TRBV7-2|TRBJ2-3
TGTGCCAGCAGCCGAGACTCAACCTCTAGCACAGATACGCAGTATTTT
CASSRDSTSSTDTQYF
>.|TRBV30|TRBJ2-1
TGTGCCTACCCGACTGTGCATGAGCAGTTCTTC
CAYPTVHEQFF
>TRBD1|TRBV6-1|TRBJ1-2
TGTGCCAGCCTCGGGACAGGGGATGGCTACACCTTC
CASLGTGDGYTF
>TRBD1|TRBV4-3|TRBJ2-7
TGCGCCAGCAGCCAAGATGCCGGACAGGGACTCTCCTACGAGCAGTACTTC
CASSQDAGQGLSYEQYF
>.|TRBV19|TRBJ2-2
TGTGCCAGTAGTAGCCCGGGACACAACACCGGGGAGCTGTTTTTT
CASSSPGHNTGELFF
>.|TRBV15|TRBJ2-5
TGTGCCACCAGCAGAGGGTCGGCGGCCCAGTACTTC
CATSRGSAAQYF
>.|TRBV7-3|TRBJ2-3
TGTGCCAGCAGCCGACTCCCCACTAGCACAGATACGCAGTATTTT
CASSRLPTSTDTQYF
>.|TRBV28|TRBJ2-1
TGTGCCAGCAGCCACAGGTTATACAATGAGCAGTTCTTC
CASSHRLYNEQFF
>TRBD1|TRBV28|TRBJ2-7
TGTGCCAGCTCTACCGGGACAGGGGGCTACGAGCAGTACTTC
CASSTGTGGYEQYF
>.|TRBV11-2|TRBJ1-4
TGTGCCAGCAGCCGTCTCTTTACAGGGTTAGGAGAAAAACTGTTTTTT
CASSRLFTGLGEKLFF
>.|TRBV6-1|TRBJ1-3
TGTGCCAGCAGTGAACAGGGAAACACCATATATTTT
CASSEQGNTIYF
>.|TRBV6-5|TRBJ1-2
TGTGCCAGCAGTTACTCAGAAAACTACGCTCTGGGCTACACCTTC
CASSYSENYALGYTF